A single sample is the source of the 19 T cell receptor beta chains below, sequenced in a study of shared clonotypes between healthy human individuals. The table came from immunoSEQ multiplex PCR; TCRdb's copy has only in-frame clones and leaves some out. The sample holds under 650,000 clones; almost 97% are singletons and the top ten take 0.05% to 0.07%. Sequencing was performed on naive CD4+ T cells sorted from blood. Subset here: CD45RA+ positively selected. All receptors come from a woman in her twenties or thirties in good health.

The chain combines TRBV2 with TRBJ1-5; D perhaps matches TRBD1 (6 bases). The CDR3 has 15 amino acids. Trimming shortened V by 6 bases and J by 1 base, and 13 bases separated the two germline ends. Per germline, CDR1 SNHLY and CDR2 FYNNEI. The CDR3 coding sequence is TGTGCCAGCAGGGCAGGGGATCTGAGCAATCAGCCCCAGCATTTT. Its translation: CASRAGDLSNQPQHF.

The chain carries TRBV19 and TRBJ2-5; unclear D gene. V lost 6 bases and J lost 2, with 13 bases in between. The CDR3 loop spans 14 amino acids. The germline V gene encodes CDR1 LNHDA and CDR2 SQIVND (reference sequence). The DNA for the CDR3 is TGTGCCAGTAGCCCCGAGACTTTACAAGAGACCCAGTACTTC. This sequence encodes CASSPETLQETQYF.

V is TRBV5-1 and J is TRBJ1-3; D gene ambiguous. The CDR3 extends over 12 amino acids. Germline values: CDR1 SGHRS, CDR2 YFSETQ. Trimming pared 6 bases from V and 0 bases from J, leaving 4 bases between. Written as DNA, the CDR3 is TGCGCCAGCACAGGCTCTGGAAACACCATATATTTT. This sequence encodes CASTGSGNTIYF. The whole variable domain, filled in from reference TRBV5-1 and TRBJ1-3, reads KAGVTQTPRYLIKTRGQQVTLSCSPISGHRSVSWYQQTPGQGLQFLFEYFSETQRNKGNFPGRFSGRQFSNSRSEMNVSTLELGDSALYLCASTGSGNTIYFGEGSWLTVV.

V usage is TRBV13 and J usage is TRBJ2-7, with D uncertain. Germline CDR1 reads PRHDT; CDR2 reads FYEKMQ (reference sequence). Trimming left V 3 bases short and J 2 bases short, with 14 bases between. This CDR3 has 15 amino acids. The CDR3 reads CASSFVFGPTYEQYF. In DNA, the CDR3 is TGTGCCAGCAGCTTCGTGTTTGGACCGACCTACGAGCAGTACTTC.

V gene TRBV10-2 combines with J gene TRBJ2-3; D is ambiguous. This CDR3 spans 14 amino acids. The V end lost 2 bases, the J end lost 0 bases, and 6 bases lay between the germline ends. CDR1 and CDR2 (germline): WSHSY, SAAADI. DNA for the CDR3: TGCGCCAGCAGTGAGACAAAGAGCACAGATACGCAGTATTTT. Its translation is CASSETKSTDTQYF.

The chain combines TRBV7-9 with TRBJ2-5, with TRBD1 identical over 9 bases. The end of the DNA is better explained by TRBJ2-7, so the J call may be wrong. Looked up from germline, CDR1 is SEHNR and CDR2 is FQNEAQ (reference sequence). The CDR3 spans 14 residues. CDR3 amino acids: CASSLGTGFNEQYF. DNA for the CDR3: TGTGCCAGCAGCTTGGGGACAGGGTTTAACGAGCAGTACTTC.

V usage is TRBV10-1 and J usage is TRBJ2-1; possible D gene TRBD2, 6 bases. The ends were cut back, 2 bases at V and 3 bases at J, with 8 bases in the middle. This CDR3 has 14 residues. CDR1 and CDR2 from the germline V gene are WNHNN and SYGVQD (reference sequence). CDR3 region: CASSEATSYNEQFF. The CDR3 DNA sequence: TGCGCCAGCAGTGAGGCGACTAGCTACAATGAGCAGTTCTTC.

V is TRBV29-1 and J is TRBJ2-3; weak D call: TRBD2 (5 bases). Germline lookup yields CDR1 SQVTM and CDR2 ANQGSEA. The CDR3 is 14 amino acids. Trimming cost V 2 bases and J 4 bases, with 13 bases left between them. As DNA, the CDR3 is TGCAGCGTTGAACCTAGCTCCGGCCCAGATACGCAGTATTTT. Encoded protein: CSVEPSSGPDTQYF.

V usage is TRBV28 and J usage is TRBJ2-7, with TRBD2 identical over 11 bases. V lost 5 bases, J lost 3 bases, and 6 bases stayed unmatched. The CDR3 extends over 15 amino acids. Germline V gives CDR1 MDHEN, CDR2 SYDVKM. The CDR3, as DNA: TGTGCCAGCAGTGCCACCACTAGCGGGAGCTACGAGCAGTACTTC. Encoded protein: CASSATTSGSYEQYF.

The chain carries TRBV7-9 and TRBJ2-7; D is uncertain. The CDR3 consists of 15 residues. The V gene lost 2 bases and the J gene lost 7 bases, with 18 bases spanning the gap. Germline CDR1 and CDR2: SEHNR and FQNEAQ (reference sequence). This chain's CDR3 is CASSLISAGRAEQYF. The CDR3 DNA follows: TGTGCCAGCAGCTTAATCTCAGCTGGCCGGGCGGAGCAGTACTTC. The complete variable domain, with remaining parts taken from reference TRBV7-9 and TRBJ2-7, reads DTGVSQNPRHKITKRGQNVTFRCDPISEHNRLYWYRQTLGQGPEFLTYFQNEAQLEKSRLLSDRFSAERPKGSFSTLEIQRTEQGDSAMYLCASSLISAGRAEQYFGPGTRLTVT.

The chain joins TRBV11-2 to TRBJ2-5, with 9 bases identical to TRBD2. The CDR3 extends over 12 amino acids. The ends lost 5 bases at V and 13 bases at J; junction bases unmatched: 8. The germline gives CDR1 SGHAT, CDR2 FQNNGV. CDR3 loop: CASSPAPGLAYF. The CDR3 DNA reads TGTGCCAGCAGCCCTGCCCCGGGACTAGCGTACTTC.

This chain connects TRBV19 to TRBJ2-3; D ambiguous. The germline gives CDR1 LNHDA, CDR2 SQIVND (reference sequence). Trimming removed 5 bases from V and 2 bases from J, with 17 bases in between. This CDR3 has 16 residues. CDR3: CASSPGRLLLTDTQYF. The CDR3 DNA reads TGTGCCAGTAGTCCCGGACGTCTACTTCTCACAGATACGCAGTATTTT.

The rearrangement links TRBV5-4 to TRBJ2-7, with a weak D call TRBD2 (5 bases). The germline V gene encodes CDR1 SGHNT and CDR2 YYREEE (reference sequence). Trimming shortened V by 5 bases and J by 3 bases, and 12 bases separated the two germline ends. The CDR3 has 13 amino acids. The CDR3 nucleotides are TGTGCCAGCAGTCGGGGTGCCGGCTACGAGCAGTACTTC. As protein: CASSRGAGYEQYF.

V and J are TRBV11-3 and TRBJ2-1; D ambiguous. The CDR3 extends over 11 amino acids. V lost 5 bases and J 8 bases, leaving 7 bases between the germline ends. Germline lookup yields CDR1 SGHNT and CDR2 YENEEA. The CDR3 sequence is CASSLWDEQFF. The CDR3 DNA follows: TGTGCCAGCAGCCTCTGGGATGAGCAGTTCTTC.

V and J are TRBV28 and TRBJ2-7; D not resolved. V was trimmed by 2 bases and J by 2 bases, leaving 7 bases between them. Germline V gene data show CDR1 as MDHEN and CDR2 as SYDVKM. CDR3 size: 13 residues. The CDR3 spells CASSLISAYEQYF. For the CDR3, the DNA is TGTGCCAGCAGTTTAATAAGCGCCTACGAGCAGTACTTC.

This chain uses TRBV15 with TRBJ2-5; possibly TRBD1 for D (5 bases). CDR3 length equals 15 residues. CDR1 is LNHNV and CDR2 is YYDKDF in the germline V gene (reference sequence). Trimming took 4 bases from V and 0 from J, leaving 12 bases between them. CDR3 nucleotide sequence: TGTGCCACCAGCAAGCGACAGACGTACCAAGAGACCCAGTACTTC. This gives the protein CATSKRQTYQETQYF.

The rearrangement uses TRBV28 and TRBJ1-1, with unresolved D. Germline-derived CDR1 and CDR2 are MDHEN and SYDVKM. This CDR3 has 12 amino acids. V lost 8 bases to trimming and J lost 4 bases, with 11 bases between them. Written as DNA, the CDR3 is TGTGCCAGCGAAGCATCGGGCACTGAAGCTTTCTTT. Translation gives CASEASGTEAFF.

This clone was seen only once. The CDR3 DNA reads as TGTGCCAGCAGCTCCGAGACAGGGAAAGCCTACGAGCAGTACTTC. Translating it yields CASSSETGKAYEQYF. The genes are TRBV11-2 and TRBJ2-7, with 7 bases fitting TRBD1. Germline V CDR1 and CDR2: SGHAT, FQNNGV. The junction had 8 bases not matched to a gene; V was cut back by 4 bases and J by 2 bases. There are 15 residues in the CDR3.

This sequence joins TRBV5-1 and TRBJ2-1; 12 bases line up with TRBD2. CDR1 SGHRS and CDR2 YFSETQ come from the germline V gene. The CDR3 spans 16 residues. Losses at the gene ends were 0 bases for V and 7 bases for J; bases not matched to a gene: 5. In DNA, the CDR3 is TGCGCCAGCAGCTTGGCCATGACTAGCGGGAGTAATGAGCAGTTCTTC. Protein sequence: CASSLAMTSGSNEQFF.